Each of the 26 T cell receptor beta chains below was sequenced from the same sample in a study of control samples from healthy donors and cancer patients. Repertoires were generated with immunoSEQ multiplex PCR, while TCRdb's copy carries only in-frame clones and drops some. The data show tens of thousands of clones, roughly 85% seen once. The material sequenced was blood. The receptor source for this set is a man between 35 and 55 years old in good health.

This clone was counted a single time. V is TRBV27 and J is TRBJ1-2; perhaps TRBD1 as D (6 bases). Germline values: CDR1 MNHEY, CDR2 SMNVEV (reference sequence). Deletions cut 3 bases from V and 0 bases from J, with 14 bases between. This CDR3 is 16 amino acids long. The CDR3 region is CASSLYRDGANYGYTF. In nucleotides, the CDR3 is TGTGCCAGCAGTTTGTACAGGGATGGGGCTAACTATGGCTACACCTTC.

The V gene is TRBV28, the J gene TRBJ1-5; TRBD1 matches at 8 bases. Per the germline V gene, CDR1 is MDHEN and CDR2 is SYDVKM. Losses at the gene ends were 5 bases for V and 6 bases for J; bases not matched to a gene: 12. The CDR3 contains 16 residues. CDR3: CASSIGLDRASQPQHF. CDR3 DNA sequence: TGTGCCAGCAGTATTGGGTTGGACAGGGCCAGTCAGCCCCAGCATTTT. Full variable domain (outside the CDR3, taken from reference TRBV28 and TRBJ1-5): DVKVTQSSRYLVKRTGEKVFLECVQDMDHENMFWYRQDPGLGLRLIYFSYDVKMKEKGDIPEGYSVSREKKERFSLILESASTNQTSMYLCASSIGLDRASQPQHFGDGTRLSIL.

The V and J genes are TRBV12-5 and TRBJ2-2; 9 nucleotides line up with TRBD2. Losses at the gene ends were 4 bases for V and 6 bases for J; bases not matched to a gene: 6. Germline lookup yields CDR1 LGHNT and CDR2 FRNRAP. The CDR3 length is 15 residues. CDR3 loop: CASGSGTSLPGELFF. The CDR3 DNA reads TGTGCTAGTGGTTCAGGGACTAGCCTCCCCGGGGAGCTGTTTTTT. Variable domain in full (rest from reference TRBV12-5 and TRBJ2-2): DARVTQTPRHKVTEMGQEVTMRCQPILGHNTVFWYRQTMMQGLELLAYFRNRAPLDDSGMPKDRFSAEMPDATLATLKIQPSEPRDSAVYFCASGSGTSLPGELFFGEGSRLTVL.

The V and J genes are TRBV27 and TRBJ2-5; no reliable D call. Trimming took off 5 bases at V and 5 bases at J, with 15 bases between the two ends. The length of the CDR3 is 14 residues. The germline V gene has CDR1 MNHEY and CDR2 SMNVEV (reference sequence). CDR3 in amino acids: CASSPVLKGETQYF. The CDR3 nucleotides read TGTGCCAGCAGTCCCGTCCTGAAGGGCGAGACCCAGTACTTC.

The CDR3 reads CATSRDMASGNTIYF. The CDR3 nucleotides are TGTGCCACCAGCAGAGATATGGCTTCTGGAAACACCATATATTTT. The chain links TRBV15 to TRBJ1-3, with no clear D. Germline assignment: CDR1 LNHNV and CDR2 YYDKDF (reference sequence). Trimming left V 0 bases short and J 1 base short, with 7 bases between. The CDR3 extends over 15 amino acids.

The chain employs TRBV18 and TRBJ1-1; the D gene is possibly TRBD1 (6 bases). The CDR3 sequence is 14 residues long. V was clipped by 3 bases and J by 1 base, with 9 bases between them. Germline values: CDR1 KGHSH, CDR2 LQKENI. Here the CDR3 reads CASSPQGTNTEAFF. The CDR3 nucleotides read TGTGCCAGCTCACCGCAGGGGACGAACACTGAAGCTTTCTTT.

This sequence joins TRBV7-8 and TRBJ2-5; 8 bases match TRBD2. The CDR3 is made up of 19 amino acids. Germline values: CDR1 SGHVS, CDR2 FQNEAQ. Trimming at V came to 4 bases and at J to 0 bases, leaving 16 bases not matched to a gene. CDR3 sequence reads: CASSYKTRAREGYQETQYF. The CDR3 nucleotides are TGTGCCAGCAGCTATAAAACCCGGGCCCGGGAGGGCTACCAAGAGACCCAGTACTTC.

The chain recombines TRBV7-3 with TRBJ1-3, with D possibly matching TRBD1 (6 bases). Per the germline V gene, CDR1 is SGHTA and CDR2 is FQGTGA. Trimming shortened V by 2 bases and J by 7 bases, and 12 bases separated the two germline ends. The CDR3 spans 14 residues. The CDR3 bases are TGTGCCAGCAGCTTACAACAGGGATCCAACACCATATATTTT. Amino acid sequence: CASSLQQGSNTIYF.

The V gene is TRBV6-5, the J gene TRBJ1-5; 8 bases match TRBD1. Germline V CDR1 and CDR2: MNHEY, SVGAGI. V gave up 4 bases and J gave up 6 bases; unmatched junction bases: 5. The CDR3 is 14 amino acids. Here the CDR3 reads CASSSDRVFQPQHF. In DNA, the CDR3 is TGTGCCAGCAGTTCGGACAGGGTTTTTCAGCCCCAGCATTTT.

The chain recombines TRBV5-1 with TRBJ1-2, with TRBD1 matching over 12 bases. Germline V gene lookup returns CDR1 SGHRS and CDR2 YFSETQ. Trimming cost V 4 bases and J 7 bases; bases outside gene matches: 14. The CDR3 extends over 17 amino acids. CDR3 residues: CASSHARGQGQGAGYTF. In nucleotides, the CDR3 is TGCGCCAGCAGCCACGCCCGCGGACAGGGACAGGGGGCTGGCTACACCTTC. The entire variable domain, with the rest obtained from reference TRBV5-1 and TRBJ1-2, is as follows: KAGVTQTPRYLIKTRGQQVTLSCSPISGHRSVSWYQQTPGQGLQFLFEYFSETQRNKGNFPGRFSGRQFSNSRSEMNVSTLELGDSALYLCASSHARGQGQGAGYTFGSGTRLTVV.

The chain combines TRBV29-1 with TRBJ2-5, with D perhaps matching TRBD1 (6 bases). V was pared by 6 bases and J by 1 base, with 15 bases between. This CDR3 is built from 14 residues. Per the germline V gene, CDR1 is SQVTM and CDR2 is ANQGSEA. CDR3 in DNA: TGCAGCGTAACAGGGAGTGTTTTCCAAGAGACCCAGTACTTC. This translates into CSVTGSVFQETQYF.

The chain uses TRBV27 and TRBJ2-3, with TRBD2 matching over 9 bases. This CDR3 spans 16 amino acids. The junction had 8 bases not matched to a gene; V was cut back by 4 bases and J by 3 bases. The germline V gene encodes CDR1 MNHEY and CDR2 SMNVEV (reference sequence). CDR3 DNA sequence: TGTGCCAGCAGTTCGCGGCGGGGGGGAGGGACAGATACGCAGTATTTT. Translation gives CASSSRRGGGTDTQYF.

This chain joins TRBV7-3 and TRBJ2-1; no clear D gene. V lost 0 bases and J 5 bases, leaving 5 bases between the germline ends. Germline V gene data show CDR1 as SGHTA and CDR2 as FQGTGA. This CDR3 region has 13 residues. In DNA form, the CDR3 reads TGTGCCAGCAGCTTAACCGCAGACAATGAGCAGTTCTTC. Residues: CASSLTADNEQFF.

The gene calls are TRBV20-1 and TRBJ1-4, with D uncertain. The CDR3 runs 11 residues. Germline-derived CDR1 and CDR2 are DFQATT and SNEGSKA (reference sequence). Trimming took off 8 bases at V and 2 bases at J, with 6 bases between the two ends. The CDR3 region is CSSYTNEKLFF. In DNA form, the CDR3 reads TGCAGTTCTTACACTAATGAAAAACTGTTTTTT.

DNA for the CDR3: TGCGCCAGCAGCCACAGGTCGTTGGGGGTGGGGCCGCGTACTGAAGCTTTCTTT. Protein: CASSHRSLGVGPRTEAFF. The V call is TRBV5-1, the J call TRBJ1-1, with D possibly matching TRBD1 (5 bases). There are 18 residues in the CDR3. Germline V gene lookup returns CDR1 SGHRS and CDR2 YFSETQ. Trimming stripped 4 bases from V and 5 bases from J, with 27 bases between.

The chain joins TRBV25-1 to TRBJ1-4; weak D call: TRBD1 (5 bases). This CDR3 has 15 amino acids. The germline V gene encodes CDR1 MGHDK and CDR2 SYGVNS. The germline V and J ends were trimmed by 3 bases and 6 bases, with 14 bases remaining between them. The CDR3 is CASSESRVGDEKLFF. The CDR3 DNA reads TGTGCCAGCAGTGAGAGCAGGGTGGGAGATGAAAAACTGTTTTTT.

The chain uses TRBV24-1 and TRBJ2-7, with a tentative D call TRBD2 (6 bases). CDR1 and CDR2 from the germline V gene are KGHDR and SFDVKD. The CDR3 runs to 13 residues. V was shortened by 0 bases and J by 5 bases, with 7 bases between the two germline ends. CDR3 in amino acids: CATSDLRGNEQYF. The CDR3 coding sequence is TGTGCCACCAGTGATTTGCGGGGGAACGAGCAGTACTTC.

The V call is TRBV2, the J call TRBJ1-5; D may be TRBD1 (5 bases). Germline V gene data show CDR1 as SNHLY and CDR2 as FYNNEI. The length of the CDR3 is 14 residues. Deletions cut 3 bases from V and 4 bases from J, with 10 bases between. This CDR3 is CASSEQGGNQPQHF. In DNA form, the CDR3 reads TGTGCCAGCAGTGAGCAGGGTGGGAATCAGCCCCAGCATTTT.

The chain joins TRBV28 to TRBJ1-1; D ambiguous. Germline CDR1 reads MDHEN; CDR2 reads SYDVKM. CDR3 size: 13 residues. Trimming stripped 3 bases from V and 6 bases from J, with 11 bases between. The CDR3 protein is CASSFVLGPEAFF. CDR3 coding DNA: TGTGCCAGCAGTTTTGTATTGGGCCCTGAAGCTTTCTTT.

The V gene is TRBV11-1, the J gene TRBJ1-5; no clear D gene. CDR1 SGHAT and CDR2 FQDESV come from the germline V gene (reference sequence). This CDR3 is built from 14 residues. V lost 6 bases and J 3 bases, leaving 12 bases between the germline ends. The CDR3 DNA follows: TGTGCCAGCAGGGCTGACGGACCCAATCAGCCCCAGCATTTT. Translated, it gives CASRADGPNQPQHF.

This chain connects TRBV11-2 to TRBJ2-5; 7 bases agree with TRBD1. Germline V gene data show CDR1 as SGHAT and CDR2 as FQNNGV. This CDR3 spans 15 amino acids. V gave up 5 bases and J gave up 5 bases; unmatched junction bases: 11. CDR3 sequence (DNA): TGTGCCAGCAGCCGTAGACAGGGTAATTGGGAGACCCAGTACTTC. Protein sequence: CASSRRQGNWETQYF.

Here the CDR3 DNA reads TGTGCCAGCAGCGGACTAGCGGGAAGCACCGGGGAGCTGTTTTTT. Translation: CASSGLAGSTGELFF. The rearrangement links TRBV7-2 to TRBJ2-2; 12 bases line up with TRBD2. Germline lookup yields CDR1 SGHTA and CDR2 FQGNSA. The ends lost 5 bases at V and 4 bases at J; junction bases unmatched: 2. The length of the CDR3 is 15 residues.

This chain connects TRBV18 to TRBJ1-1, with unresolved D. V lost 0 bases and J 0 bases, leaving 11 bases between the germline ends. CDR1 KGHSH and CDR2 LQKENI come from the germline V gene. The CDR3 is made up of 16 amino acids. The CDR3 protein is CASSPPIGRMNTEAFF. The CDR3 region has the DNA TGTGCCAGCTCACCACCGATTGGCAGAATGAACACTGAAGCTTTCTTT.

The V and J genes are TRBV5-6 and TRBJ2-6; D remains unclear. Trimming pared 0 bases from V and 4 bases from J, leaving 8 bases between. Germline CDR1 is SGHDT and CDR2 is YYEEEE. The CDR3 contains 15 residues. This chain's CDR3 is CASSLDATGANVLTF. As DNA, the CDR3 is TGTGCCAGCAGCTTGGATGCAACGGGGGCCAACGTCCTGACTTTC.

This clone is classed as medium-sized. The chain uses TRBV22-1 and TRBJ2-7; the DNA was not used to check the table's D call, TRBD1. TRBV22-1 is assigned pseudogene status. The CDR3 has 18 residues. For the CDR3, the DNA is TGTCCTGGGAGCCTCACCCTCGGACAGGGCTACCGGCTCTACGAGCAGTACTTC. As protein: CPGSLTLGQGYRLYEQYF.

The J gene is TRBJ2-7, the V gene TRBV5-6; unclear D gene. Germline V gene lookup returns CDR1 SGHDT and CDR2 YYEEEE. This CDR3 is 16 amino acids long. Trimming took off 5 bases at V and 0 bases at J, with 18 bases between the two ends. CDR3 protein: CASRAWLELSSYEQYF. CDR3 sequence (DNA): TGTGCCAGCAGAGCTTGGCTGGAACTTAGCTCCTACGAGCAGTACTTC.